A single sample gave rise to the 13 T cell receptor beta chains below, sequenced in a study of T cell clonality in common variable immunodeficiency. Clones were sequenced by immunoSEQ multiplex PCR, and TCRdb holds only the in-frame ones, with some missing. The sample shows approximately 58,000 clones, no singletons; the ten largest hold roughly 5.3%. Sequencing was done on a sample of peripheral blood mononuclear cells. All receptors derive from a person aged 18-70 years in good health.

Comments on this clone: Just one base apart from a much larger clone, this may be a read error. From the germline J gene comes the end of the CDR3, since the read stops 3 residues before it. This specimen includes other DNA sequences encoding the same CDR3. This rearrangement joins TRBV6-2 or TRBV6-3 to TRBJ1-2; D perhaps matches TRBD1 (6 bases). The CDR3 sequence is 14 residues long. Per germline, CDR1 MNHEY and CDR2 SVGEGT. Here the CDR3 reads CASSYSTGTYGYTF. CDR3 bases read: TGTGCCAGCAGCTACTCTACAGGGACCTATGGC.

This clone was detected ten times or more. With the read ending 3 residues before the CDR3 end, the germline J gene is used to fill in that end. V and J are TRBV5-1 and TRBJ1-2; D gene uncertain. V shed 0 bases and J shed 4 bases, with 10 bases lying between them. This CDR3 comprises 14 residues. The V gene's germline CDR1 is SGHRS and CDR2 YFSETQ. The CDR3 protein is CASSLAGGPYGYTF. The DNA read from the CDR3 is TGCGCCAGCAGCTTGGCCGGAGGGCCCTATGGC.

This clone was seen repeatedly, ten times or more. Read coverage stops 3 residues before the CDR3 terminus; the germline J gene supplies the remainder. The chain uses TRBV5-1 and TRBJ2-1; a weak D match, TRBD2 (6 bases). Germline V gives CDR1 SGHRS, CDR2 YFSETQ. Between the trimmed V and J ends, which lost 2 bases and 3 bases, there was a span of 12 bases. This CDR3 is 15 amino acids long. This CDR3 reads CASSLSGPLYNEQFF. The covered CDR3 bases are TGCGCCAGCAGCTTAAGCGGGCCTCTCTACAATGAG.

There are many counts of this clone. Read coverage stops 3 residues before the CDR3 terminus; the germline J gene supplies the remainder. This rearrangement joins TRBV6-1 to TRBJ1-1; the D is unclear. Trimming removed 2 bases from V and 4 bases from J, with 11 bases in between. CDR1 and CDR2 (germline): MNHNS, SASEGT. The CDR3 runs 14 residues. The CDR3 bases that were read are TGTGCCAGCAGTGAACAGGTCCAAACCACTGAA. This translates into CASSEQVQTTE. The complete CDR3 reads CASSEQVQTTEAFF.

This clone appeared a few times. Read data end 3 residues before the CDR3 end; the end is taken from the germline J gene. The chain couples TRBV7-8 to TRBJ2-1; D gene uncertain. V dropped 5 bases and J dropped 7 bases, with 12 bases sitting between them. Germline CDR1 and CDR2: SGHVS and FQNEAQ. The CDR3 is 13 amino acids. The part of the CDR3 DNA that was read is TGTGCCAGCAGCCCTGACACGGAGAATGAG. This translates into CASSPDTENE. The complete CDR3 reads CASSPDTENEQFF.

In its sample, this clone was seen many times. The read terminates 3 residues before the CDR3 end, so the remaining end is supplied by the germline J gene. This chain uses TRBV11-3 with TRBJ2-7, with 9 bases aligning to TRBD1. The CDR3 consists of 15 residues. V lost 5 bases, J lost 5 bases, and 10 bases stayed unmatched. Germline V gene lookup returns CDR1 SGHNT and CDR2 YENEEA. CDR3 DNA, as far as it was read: TGTGCCAGCAGCACATCCGGGACAGGGATCCACGAG. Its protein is CASSTSGTGIHE. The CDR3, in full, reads CASSTSGTGIHEQYF.

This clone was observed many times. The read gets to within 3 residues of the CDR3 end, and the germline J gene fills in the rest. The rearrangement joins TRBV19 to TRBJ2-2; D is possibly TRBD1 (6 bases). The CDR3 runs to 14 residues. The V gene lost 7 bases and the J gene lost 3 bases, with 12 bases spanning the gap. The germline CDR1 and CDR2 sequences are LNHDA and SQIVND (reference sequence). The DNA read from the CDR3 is TGTGCCAGTATACGGGACAAGTACACCGGGGAG. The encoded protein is CASIRDKYTGE. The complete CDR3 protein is CASIRDKYTGELFF.

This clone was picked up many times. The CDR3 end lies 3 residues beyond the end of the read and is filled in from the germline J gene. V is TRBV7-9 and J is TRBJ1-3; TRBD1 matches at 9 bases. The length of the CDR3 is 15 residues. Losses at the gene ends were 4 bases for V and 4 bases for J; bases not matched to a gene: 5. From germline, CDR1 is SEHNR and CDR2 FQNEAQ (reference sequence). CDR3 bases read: TGTGCCAGCAGCTCACAGGGGGCTGAAGGAAACACC. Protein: CASSSQGAEGNT. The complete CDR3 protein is CASSSQGAEGNTIYF.

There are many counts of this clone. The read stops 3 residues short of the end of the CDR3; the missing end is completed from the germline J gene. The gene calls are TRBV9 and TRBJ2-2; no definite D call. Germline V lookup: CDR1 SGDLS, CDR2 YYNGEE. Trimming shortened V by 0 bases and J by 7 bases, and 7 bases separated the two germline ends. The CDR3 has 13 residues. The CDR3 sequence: CASSVGYNGELFF. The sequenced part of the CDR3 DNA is TGTGCCAGCAGCGTAGGTTATAACGGGGAG.

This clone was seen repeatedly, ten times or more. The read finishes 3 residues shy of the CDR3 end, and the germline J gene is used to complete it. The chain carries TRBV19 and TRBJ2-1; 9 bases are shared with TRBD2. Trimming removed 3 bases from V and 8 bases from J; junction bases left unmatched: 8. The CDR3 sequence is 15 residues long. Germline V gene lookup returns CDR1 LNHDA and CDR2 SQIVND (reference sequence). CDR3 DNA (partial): TGTGCCAGTAGTATGGTGGCGGGAGGGCCCTATGAG. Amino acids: CASSMVAGGPYE. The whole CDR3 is CASSMVAGGPYEQFF.

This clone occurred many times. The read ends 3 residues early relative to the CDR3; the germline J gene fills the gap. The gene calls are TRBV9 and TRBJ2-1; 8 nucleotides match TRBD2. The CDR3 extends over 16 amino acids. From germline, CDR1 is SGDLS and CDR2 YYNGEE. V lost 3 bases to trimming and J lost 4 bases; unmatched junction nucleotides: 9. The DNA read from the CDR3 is TGTGCCAGCAGCGCCCTGGGGGCGGGGGGATACAATGAG. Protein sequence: CASSALGAGGYNE. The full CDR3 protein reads CASSALGAGGYNEQFF. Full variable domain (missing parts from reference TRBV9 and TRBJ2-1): DSGVTQTPKHLITATGQRVTLRCSPRSGDLSVYWYQQSLDQGLQFLIQYYNGEERAKGNILERFSAQQFPDLHSELNLSSLELGDSALYFCASSALGAGGYNEQFFGPGTRLTVL.

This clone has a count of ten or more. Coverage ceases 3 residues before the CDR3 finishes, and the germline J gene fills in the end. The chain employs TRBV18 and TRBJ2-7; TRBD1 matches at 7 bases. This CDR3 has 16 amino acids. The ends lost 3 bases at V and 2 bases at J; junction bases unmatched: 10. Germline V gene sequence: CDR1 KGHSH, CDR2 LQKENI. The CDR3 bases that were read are TGTGCCAGCTCACCTACTGGACAGGTCCTTGCCTACGAG. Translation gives CASSPTGQVLAYE. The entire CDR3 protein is CASSPTGQVLAYEQYF.

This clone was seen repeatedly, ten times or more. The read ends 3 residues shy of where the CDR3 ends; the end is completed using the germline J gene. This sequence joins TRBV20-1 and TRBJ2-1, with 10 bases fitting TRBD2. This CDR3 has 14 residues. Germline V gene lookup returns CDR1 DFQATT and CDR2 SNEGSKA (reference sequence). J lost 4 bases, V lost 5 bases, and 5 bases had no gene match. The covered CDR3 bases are TGCAGTGCTCATAGCGGGAGGTTTTACAATGAG. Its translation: CSAHSGRFYNE. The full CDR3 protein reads CSAHSGRFYNEQFF.